A selection of T cell receptor beta chains follows, all from one sample in a study of shared clonotypes between healthy human individuals. Clones were read by immunoSEQ multiplex PCR, and TCRdb kept only the in-frame ones, dropping some. The table includes around 700,000 clones, roughly 70% detected once. Sequencing was carried out using memory CD4+ T cells sorted from blood. These receptors were obtained from a woman in her twenties or thirties in good health. Both conserved end residues are part of each CDR3. Fields, in order: D gene, V gene, J gene, clone size, CDR3 length, CDR3 protein, CDR3 DNA. The D gene is left open where the match is weak. Rows give clone size only sometimes, using once, few, many, or a class for an expanded clone.

D: NA
V: TRBV28
J: TRBJ1-4
size: once
length: 14
CDR3: CASSSDSLNEKLFF
DNA: TGTGCCAGCAGTTCGGACAGCCTTAATGAAAAACTGTTTTTT

D: NA
V: TRBV5-1
J: TRBJ1-1
size: NA
length: 14
CDR3: CASSLRQGGTEAFF
DNA: TGCGCCAGCAGCTTGCGGCAGGGCGGCACTGAAGCTTTCTTT

D: NA
V: TRBV6-1
J: TRBJ1-4
size: NA
length: 15
CDR3: CASGLGPALSEKLFF
DNA: TGTGCCAGTGGGTTGGGACCGGCTTTGAGTGAAAAACTGTTTTTT

D: NA
V: TRBV10-1
J: TRBJ1-2
size: once
length: 13
CDR3: CASSERVDYGYTF
DNA: TGCGCCAGCAGTGAACGGGTCGATTATGGCTACACCTTC

D: NA
V: TRBV5-1
J: TRBJ2-3
size: NA
length: 15
CDR3: CASSLAGDYTDTQYF
DNA: TGCGCCAGCAGCTTGGCAGGGGACTACACAGATACGCAGTATTTT

D: NA
V: TRBV7-6
J: TRBJ1-4
size: once
length: 15
CDR3: CASTPQPSTNEKLFF
DNA: TGTGCCAGCACACCGCAGCCATCAACTAATGAAAAACTGTTTTTT

D: NA
V: TRBV25-1
J: TRBJ1-1
size: NA
length: 17
CDR3: CASSERGPPPGNTEAFF
DNA: TGTGCCAGCAGTGAAAGGGGTCCCCCGCCGGGGAACACTGAAGCTTTCTTT

D: TRBD1
V: TRBV15
J: TRBJ2-7
size: NA
length: 14
CDR3: CATSPRDRDYEQYF
DNA: TGTGCCACCAGCCCCCGGGACAGGGACTACGAGCAGTACTTC

D: NA
V: TRBV6-1
J: TRBJ1-4
size: NA
length: 12
CDR3: CATHRAGEKLFF
DNA: TGTGCCACGCACAGGGCGGGTGAAAAACTGTTTTTT

D: NA
V: TRBV18
J: TRBJ2-7
size: few
length: 14
CDR3: CASSPSGVPYEQYF
DNA: TGTGCCAGCTCACCGAGCGGAGTCCCTTACGAGCAGTACTTC

D: NA
V: TRBV4-2
J: TRBJ2-7
size: NA
length: 13
CDR3: CASSQVSDHEQYF
DNA: TGTGCCAGCAGCCAAGTAAGCGACCACGAGCAGTACTTC

D: NA
V: TRBV7-6
J: TRBJ2-7
size: NA
length: 13
CDR3: CASRSVGSYEQYF
DNA: TGTGCCAGCAGAAGCGTGGGTTCCTACGAGCAGTACTTC

D: NA
V: TRBV9
J: TRBJ1-1
size: NA
length: 13
CDR3: CASSAAPPTEAFF
DNA: TGTGCCAGCAGCGCCGCCCCCCCCACTGAAGCTTTCTTT

D: NA
V: TRBV6-5
J: TRBJ2-7
size: NA
length: 15
CDR3: CASRENSGIAYEQYF
DNA: TGTGCCAGCAGGGAAAATAGCGGTATTGCCTACGAGCAGTACTTC

D: TRBD2
V: TRBV19
J: TRBJ2-1
size: NA
length: 15
CDR3: CASSSVAGGRNEQFF
DNA: TGTGCCAGTAGTTCTGTAGCGGGAGGGCGCAATGAGCAGTTCTTC

D: NA
V: TRBV7-9
J: TRBJ1-2
size: few
length: 14
CDR3: CASSLDLHNYGYTF
DNA: TGTGCCAGCAGCTTAGATCTCCATAACTATGGCTACACCTTC

D: TRBD1
V: TRBV5-4
J: TRBJ2-7
size: NA
length: 14
CDR3: CASSPDRGRYEQYF
DNA: TGTGCCAGCAGCCCTGACAGGGGGCGGTACGAGCAGTACTTC

D: NA
V: TRBV6-5
J: TRBJ2-2
size: once
length: 14
CDR3: CASTPGGFTGELFF
DNA: TGTGCCAGCACTCCGGGGGGCTTCACCGGGGAGCTGTTTTTT

D: NA
V: TRBV27
J: TRBJ2-7
size: NA
length: 16
CDR3: CASSSYQGYRSYEQYF
DNA: TGTGCCAGCAGTTCGTACCAGGGTTATCGCTCCTACGAGCAGTACTTC

D: NA
V: TRBV27
J: TRBJ1-6
size: NA
length: 13
CDR3: CASSLEFRSPLHF
DNA: TGTGCCAGCAGTTTAGAGTTCCGTTCACCCCTCCACTTT

D: NA
V: TRBV4-2
J: TRBJ2-3
size: NA
length: 20
CDR3: CASSQEPGRRNPASTDTQYF
DNA: TGTGCCAGCAGCCAAGAGCCCGGGAGAAGGAACCCAGCGAGCACAGATACGCAGTATTTT

D: NA
V: TRBV4-1
J: TRBJ1-1
size: NA
length: 17
CDR3: CASSQDRSPGAVTEAFF
DNA: TGCGCCAGCAGCCAAGATCGTTCCCCCGGGGCAGTCACTGAAGCTTTCTTT

D: NA
V: TRBV5-1
J: TRBJ2-1
size: NA
length: 13
CDR3: CASSLVVPNEQFF
DNA: TGCGCCAGCAGCTTGGTGGTCCCTAATGAGCAGTTCTTC

D: NA
V: TRBV9
J: TRBJ1-2
size: once
length: 15
CDR3: CASSSSTGANYGYTF
DNA: TGTGCCAGCAGTTCCTCGACGGGGGCAAACTATGGCTACACCTTC

D: NA
V: TRBV28
J: TRBJ2-3
size: NA
length: 16
CDR3: CASGTPASGLTDTQYF
DNA: TGTGCCAGCGGGACTCCCGCTAGTGGTCTGACAGATACGCAGTATTTT

D: NA
V: TRBV5-1
J: TRBJ2-3
size: few
length: 16
CDR3: CASRLGLEIPTDTQYF
DNA: TGCGCCAGCAGATTGGGGCTGGAAATCCCAACAGATACGCAGTATTTT

D: NA
V: TRBV11-2
J: TRBJ2-3
size: NA
length: 13
CDR3: CASTHPSTDTQYF
DNA: TGTGCCAGCACCCATCCCTCCACAGATACGCAGTATTTT

D: NA
V: TRBV29-1
J: TRBJ2-7
size: NA
length: 12
CDR3: CSVEDLSPTRYF
DNA: TGCAGCGTTGAAGATCTAAGTCCGACCAGGTACTTC

D: NA
V: TRBV5-1
J: TRBJ2-2
size: NA
length: 15
CDR3: CASSSGTQNTGELFF
DNA: TGCGCCAGCAGCAGCGGGACACAGAACACCGGGGAGCTGTTTTTT

D: TRBD1
V: TRBV28
J: TRBJ2-7
size: few
length: 13
CDR3: CASKRQGTYEQYF
DNA: TGTGCCAGCAAGCGACAGGGTACCTACGAGCAGTACTTC

D: NA
V: TRBV5-5
J: TRBJ2-5
size: few
length: 15
CDR3: CASSPPGYRQETQYF
DNA: TGTGCCAGCAGCCCCCCTGGTTACAGACAAGAGACCCAGTACTTC

D: NA
V: TRBV5-1
J: TRBJ1-3
size: few
length: 16
CDR3: CASSLWDRSSGNTIYF
DNA: TGCGCCAGCAGCTTGTGGGACCGAAGCTCTGGAAACACCATATATTTT

D: NA
V: TRBV10-3
J: TRBJ1-3
size: NA
length: 16
CDR3: CAISGYWGRGGNTIYF
DNA: TGTGCCATCAGTGGGTATTGGGGGAGAGGTGGAAACACCATATATTTT

D: TRBD2
V: TRBV4-2
J: TRBJ2-1
size: NA
length: 18
CDR3: CASSQRSRSGGVDNEQFF
DNA: TGTGCCAGCAGCCAAAGGTCCCGGTCGGGAGGGGTGGATAATGAGCAGTTCTTC